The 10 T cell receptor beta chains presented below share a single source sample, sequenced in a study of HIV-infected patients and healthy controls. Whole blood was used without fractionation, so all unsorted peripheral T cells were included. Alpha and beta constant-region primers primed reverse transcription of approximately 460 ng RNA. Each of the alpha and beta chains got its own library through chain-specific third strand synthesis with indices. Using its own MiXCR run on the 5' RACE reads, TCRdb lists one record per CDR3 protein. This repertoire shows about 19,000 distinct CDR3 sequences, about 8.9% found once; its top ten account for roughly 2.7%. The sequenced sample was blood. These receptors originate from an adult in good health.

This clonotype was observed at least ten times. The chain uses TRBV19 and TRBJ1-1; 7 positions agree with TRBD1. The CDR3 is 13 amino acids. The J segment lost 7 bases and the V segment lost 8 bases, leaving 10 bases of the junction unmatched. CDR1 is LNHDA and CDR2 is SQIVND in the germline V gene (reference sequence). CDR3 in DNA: TGTGCCAGTGGTGGACAGGCCAAAAGTGAAGCTTTCTTT. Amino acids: CASGGQAKSEAFF.

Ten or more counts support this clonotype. CDR3 residues: CASKGQPNTEAFF. The CDR3 bases are TGTGCCAGCAAAGGACAGCCGAACACTGAAGCTTTCTTT. V is TRBV13 and J is TRBJ1-1, with D possibly matching TRBD1 (6 bases). Germline V gene lookup returns CDR1 PRHDT and CDR2 FYEKMQ (reference sequence). The CDR3 is made up of 13 amino acids. Trimming removed 7 bases at V and 1 base at J, with 10 bases between.

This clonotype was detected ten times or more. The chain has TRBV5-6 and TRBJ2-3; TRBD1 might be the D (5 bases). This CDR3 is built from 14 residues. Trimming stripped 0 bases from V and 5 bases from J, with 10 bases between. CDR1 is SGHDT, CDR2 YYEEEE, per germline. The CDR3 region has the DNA TGTGCCAGCAGCTTGGGGCAGGGTGAAGATACGCAGTATTTT. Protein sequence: CASSLGQGEDTQYF.

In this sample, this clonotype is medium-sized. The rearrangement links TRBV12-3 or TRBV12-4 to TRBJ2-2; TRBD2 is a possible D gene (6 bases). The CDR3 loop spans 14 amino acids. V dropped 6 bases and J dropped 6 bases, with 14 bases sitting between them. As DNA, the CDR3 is TGTGCCAGCAGCTCCGGGACTCACGCCGGGGAGCTGTTTTTT. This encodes CASSSGTHAGELFF.

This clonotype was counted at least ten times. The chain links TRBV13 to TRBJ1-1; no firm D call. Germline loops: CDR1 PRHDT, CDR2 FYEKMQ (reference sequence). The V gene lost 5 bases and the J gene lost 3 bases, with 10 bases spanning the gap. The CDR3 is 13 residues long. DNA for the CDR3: TGTGCCAGCAGCCCAGATAGGGACACTGAAGCTTTCTTT. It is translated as CASSPDRDTEAFF. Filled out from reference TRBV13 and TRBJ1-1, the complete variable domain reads AAGVIQSPRHLIKEKRETATLKCYPIPRHDTVYWYQQGPGQDPQFLISFYEKMQSDKGSIPDRFSAQQFSDYHSELNMSSLELGDSALYFCASSPDRDTEAFFGQGTRLTVV.

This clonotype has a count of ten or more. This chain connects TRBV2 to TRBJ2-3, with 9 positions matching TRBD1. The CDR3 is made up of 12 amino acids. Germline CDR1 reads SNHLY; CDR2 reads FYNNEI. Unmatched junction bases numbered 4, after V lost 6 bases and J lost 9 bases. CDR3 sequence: CASRWGTGTQYF. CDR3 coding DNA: TGTGCCAGCAGATGGGGGACAGGGACGCAGTATTTT. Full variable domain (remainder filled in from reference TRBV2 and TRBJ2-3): EPEVTQTPSHQVTQMGQEVILRCVPISNHLYFYWYRQILGQKVEFLVSFYNNEISEKSEIFDDQFSVERPDGSNFTLKIRSTKLEDSAMYFCASRWGTGTQYFGPGTRLTVL.

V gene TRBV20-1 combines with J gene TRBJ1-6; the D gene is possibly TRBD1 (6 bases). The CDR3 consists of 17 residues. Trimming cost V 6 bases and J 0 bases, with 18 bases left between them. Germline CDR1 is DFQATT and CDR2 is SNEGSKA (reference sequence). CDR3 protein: CSATTGQTSSYNSPLHF. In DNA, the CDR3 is TGCAGTGCCACCACTGGACAGACTAGCTCCTATAATTCACCCCTCCACTTT.

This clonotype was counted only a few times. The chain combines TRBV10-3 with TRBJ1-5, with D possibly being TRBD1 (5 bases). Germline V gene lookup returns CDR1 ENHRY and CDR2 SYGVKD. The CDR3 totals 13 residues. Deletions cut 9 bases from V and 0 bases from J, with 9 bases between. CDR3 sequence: CAIGDSSNQPQHF. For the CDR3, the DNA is TGTGCCATTGGGGACTCTAGCAATCAGCCCCAGCATTTT.

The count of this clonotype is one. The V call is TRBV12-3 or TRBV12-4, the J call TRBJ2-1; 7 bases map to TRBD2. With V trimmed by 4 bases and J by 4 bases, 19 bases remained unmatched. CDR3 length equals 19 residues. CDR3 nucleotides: TGTGCCAGCAGTTCGGGCAGCACGGCGGCGGGAGTAGGGTACAATGAGCAGTTCTTC. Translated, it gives CASSSGSTAAGVGYNEQFF.

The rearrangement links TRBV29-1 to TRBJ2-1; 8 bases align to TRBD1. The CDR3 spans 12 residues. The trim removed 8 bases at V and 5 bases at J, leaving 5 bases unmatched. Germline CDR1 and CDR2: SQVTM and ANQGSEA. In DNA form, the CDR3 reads TGCAGCTCTGGACAGGGTAACAATGAGCAGTTCTTC. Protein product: CSSGQGNNEQFF.